The clone carrying this TCR beta chain has more than one count but fewer than ten. Its antigen is currently unknown. Approximately 100 mL of blood, on average, came from one heparinised draw per donor. The sample is drawn from a study of beta chain features in type 1 diabetes. The germline V gene has CDR1 MGHDK and CDR2 SYGVNS. The V end lost 8 bases, the J end lost 5 bases, and 12 bases lay between the germline ends. This CDR3 has 13 amino acids. Overall study findings and caveats: VDJ junctions from patients with type 1 diabetes contained fewer insertions and more deletions. Comparison showed that naive, central memory and Treg TCRB repertoires appeared more similar among patients than among healthy donors. Shortening of TCRB CDR3s, moderate but significant, appeared in all four CD4+ subsets of Type 1 diabetes patients.

Expressed TCRB transcripts were sequenced after all isolated RNA was converted to cDNA. Assay used: immunoSEQ multiplex PCR; TCRdb lists only in-frame clones, some missing. The sample consists of hundreds of thousands of clones, around 15% of them appearing once. The origin of this receptor is a man aged 18 to 30 in good health. The sample taken for sequencing was naive CD4+ T cells from blood. J is TRBJ2-2 and V is TRBV25-1; D gene unclear. Here the CDR3 reads CASHKLHTGELFF. CDR3 nucleotide sequence: TGTGCCAGCCACAAATTACATACCGGGGAGCTGTTTTTT.